This T cell receptor beta chain comes out of a study of glioma-infiltrating T cells. Study outcomes and limitations: Very few CDR3 sequences were shared between tissue and blood. Non-neoplastic patients had below-expected tissue-blood divergence, while all gliomas exceeded expectation.

Germline V lookup: CDR1 MNHNY, CDR2 SVGAGI (reference sequence). The V and J ends lost 2 bases and 2 bases respectively, with 7 bases between them. The CDR3 loop spans 15 amino acids. Using RNA template, CDR3s of TCR alpha and beta were amplified with iRepertoire arm-PCR. Tissue mRNA or PBMC total RNA, about 95-450 ng, went into one-step reverse transcription and amplification. Each CDR3 protein is one row after TCRdb ran MiXCR on the multiplex PCR reads. The table records around 150,000 distinct CDR3 sequences, about 39% of them present only once. In its sample, this clonotype was seen a few times. Its antigen is not identified.

This rearrangement joins TRBV6-6 to TRBJ2-6, with D hard to call. The sequenced material came from glioma tissue, nonneoplastic brain tissue, or PBMCs (not recorded which). This receptor was obtained from a human donor with low-grade glioma or glioblastoma, undergoing nonglioma brain surgery, or in good health (not recorded which). CDR3 DNA sequence: TGTGCCAGCAGTTACGGTCTTGCTGGGGCCAACGTCCTGACTTTC. As protein: CASSYGLAGANVLTF.